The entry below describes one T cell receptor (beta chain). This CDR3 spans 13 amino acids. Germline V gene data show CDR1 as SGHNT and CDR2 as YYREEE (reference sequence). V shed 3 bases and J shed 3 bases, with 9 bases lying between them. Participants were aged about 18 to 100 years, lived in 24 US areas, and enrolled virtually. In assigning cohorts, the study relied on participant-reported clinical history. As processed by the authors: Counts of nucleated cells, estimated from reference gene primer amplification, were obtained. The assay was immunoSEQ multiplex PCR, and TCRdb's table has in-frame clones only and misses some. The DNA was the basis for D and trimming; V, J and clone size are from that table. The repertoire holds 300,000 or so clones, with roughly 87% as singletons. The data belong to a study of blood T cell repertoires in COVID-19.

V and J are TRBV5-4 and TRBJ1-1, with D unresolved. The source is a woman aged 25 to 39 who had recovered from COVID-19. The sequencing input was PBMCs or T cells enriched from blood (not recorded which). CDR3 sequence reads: CASSSRHYTEAFF. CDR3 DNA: TGTGCCAGCAGCTCCCGACACTACACTGAAGCTTTCTTT.